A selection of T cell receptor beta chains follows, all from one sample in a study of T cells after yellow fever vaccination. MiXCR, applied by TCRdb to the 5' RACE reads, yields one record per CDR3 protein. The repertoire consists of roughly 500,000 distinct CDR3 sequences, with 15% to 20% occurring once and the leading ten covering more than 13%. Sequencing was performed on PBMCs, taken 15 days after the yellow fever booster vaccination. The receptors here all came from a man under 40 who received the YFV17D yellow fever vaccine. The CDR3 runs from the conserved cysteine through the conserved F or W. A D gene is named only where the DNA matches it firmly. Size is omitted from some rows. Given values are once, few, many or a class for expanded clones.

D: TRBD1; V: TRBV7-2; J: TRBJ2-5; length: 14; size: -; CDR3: CASSTLDRQETQYF; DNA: TGTGCCAGCAGCACCCTGGACAGGCAAGAGACCCAGTACTTC
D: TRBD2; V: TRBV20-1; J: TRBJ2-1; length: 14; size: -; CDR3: CSARRTSGSNEQFF; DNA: TGCAGTGCCCGACGGACTAGCGGGAGTAATGAGCAGTTCTTC
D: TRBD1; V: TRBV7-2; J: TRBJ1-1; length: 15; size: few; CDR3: CASSFIQGAGTEAFF; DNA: TGTGCCAGCAGCTTTATCCAGGGGGCGGGCACTGAAGCTTTCTTT
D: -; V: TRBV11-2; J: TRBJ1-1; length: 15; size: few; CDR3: CASSLLLGENTEAFF; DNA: TGTGCCAGCAGCTTACTTCTCGGGGAAAACACTGAAGCTTTCTTT
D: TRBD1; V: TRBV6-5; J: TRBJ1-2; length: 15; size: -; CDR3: CASSYSTGVIYGYTF; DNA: TGTGCCAGCAGTTACTCGACAGGGGTAATTTATGGCTACACCTTC
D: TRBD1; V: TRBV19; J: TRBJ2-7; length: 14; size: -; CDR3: CASSIGQGGNEQYF; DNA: TGTGCCAGTAGTATCGGACAGGGCGGGAACGAGCAGTACTTC
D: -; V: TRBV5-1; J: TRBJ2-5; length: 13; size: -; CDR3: CASTLAGLETQYF; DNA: TGCGCCAGTACCCTTGCCGGGTTAGAGACCCAGTACTTC
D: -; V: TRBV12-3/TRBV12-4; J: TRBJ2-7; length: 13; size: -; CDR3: CASTLLDRGEQYF; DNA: TGTGCCAGCACCCTTCTCGACAGAGGCGAGCAGTACTTC
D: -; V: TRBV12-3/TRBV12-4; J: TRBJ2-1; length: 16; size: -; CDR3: CASSLYGGGSYNEQFF; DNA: TGTGCCAGCAGTTTGTACGGGGGAGGCTCCTACAATGAGCAGTTCTTC
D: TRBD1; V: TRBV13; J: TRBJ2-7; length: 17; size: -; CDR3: CASSEGADRVRGNELYF; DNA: TGTGCCAGCAGCGAAGGGGCCGACAGGGTGAGAGGGAACGAGCTGTACTTC
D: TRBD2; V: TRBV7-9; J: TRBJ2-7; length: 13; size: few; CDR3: CASASGGYYEQYF; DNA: TGTGCCAGCGCCAGCGGGGGATACTACGAGCAGTACTTC
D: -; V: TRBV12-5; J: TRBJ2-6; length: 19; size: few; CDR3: CASGSRGPPPASGANVLTF; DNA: TGTGCTAGTGGTTCTAGAGGTCCCCCACCCGCATCTGGGGCCAACGTCCTGACTTTC
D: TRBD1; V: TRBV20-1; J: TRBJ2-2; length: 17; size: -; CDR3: CSAKISGTGFGTGELFF; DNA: TGCAGTGCCAAGATATCTGGGACAGGGTTTGGCACCGGGGAGCTGTTTTTT
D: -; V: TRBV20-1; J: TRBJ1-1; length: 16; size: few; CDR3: CSASPAVQRLNTEAFF; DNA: TGCAGTGCTAGTCCAGCTGTACAGAGATTAAACACTGAAGCTTTCTTT
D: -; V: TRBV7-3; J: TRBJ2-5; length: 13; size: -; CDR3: CASSSSTKETQYF; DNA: TGTGCCAGCAGCTCGTCAACAAAAGAGACCCAGTACTTC
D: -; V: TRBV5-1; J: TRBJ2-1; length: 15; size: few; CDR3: CASSFRVGSVDEQFF; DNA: TGCGCCAGCAGCTTCAGGGTTGGGTCGGTTGATGAGCAGTTCTTC
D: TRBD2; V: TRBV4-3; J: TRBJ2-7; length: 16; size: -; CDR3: CASSQEMLAGSYEQYF; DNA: TGCGCCAGCAGCCAAGAAATGCTAGCGGGATCCTACGAGCAGTACTTC
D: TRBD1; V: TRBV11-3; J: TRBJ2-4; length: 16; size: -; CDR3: CASSRDRGDRVYIQYF; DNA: TGTGCCAGCAGCCGGGACAGGGGCGACCGGGTGTACATTCAGTACTTC
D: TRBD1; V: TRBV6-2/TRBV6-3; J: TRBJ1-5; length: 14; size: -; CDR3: CASSYLQGNQPQHF; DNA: TGTGCCAGCAGTTACTTACAGGGGAATCAGCCCCAGCATTTT
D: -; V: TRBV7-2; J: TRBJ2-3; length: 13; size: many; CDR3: CASSSGSTDTQYF; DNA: TGTGCCAGCAGCTCCGGTTCCACAGATACGCAGTATTTT
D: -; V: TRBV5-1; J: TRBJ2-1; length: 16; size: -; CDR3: CASSPLRGQDFNEQFF; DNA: TGCGCCAGCAGCCCATTGAGAGGACAAGACTTCAATGAGCAGTTCTTC
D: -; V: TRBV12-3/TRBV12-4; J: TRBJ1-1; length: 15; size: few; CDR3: CASSPPGGDRRWAFF; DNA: TGTGCCAGCAGTCCTCCAGGCGGTGACCGAAGGTGGGCTTTCTTT
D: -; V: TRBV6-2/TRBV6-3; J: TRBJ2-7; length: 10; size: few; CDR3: CATSGSEQYF; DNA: TGTGCCACCAGCGGCTCGGAGCAGTACTTC
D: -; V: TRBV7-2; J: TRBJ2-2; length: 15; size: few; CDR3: CASSPGTSKAGELFF; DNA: TGTGCCAGCAGCCCCGGGACGAGTAAAGCCGGGGAGCTGTTTTTT
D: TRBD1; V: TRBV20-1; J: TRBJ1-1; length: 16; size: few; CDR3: CSAREPTGGRNTEAFF; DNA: TGCAGTGCTAGAGAACCGACAGGGGGGAGGAACACTGAAGCTTTCTTT
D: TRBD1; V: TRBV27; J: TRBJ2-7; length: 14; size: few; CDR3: CASGGTGGTYEQYF; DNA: TGTGCCAGCGGCGGGACAGGGGGAACCTACGAGCAGTACTTC
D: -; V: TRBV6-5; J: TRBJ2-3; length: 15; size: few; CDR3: CASSYFGKPQDTQYF; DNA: TGTGCCAGCAGTTACTTCGGTAAACCGCAAGATACGCAGTATTTT
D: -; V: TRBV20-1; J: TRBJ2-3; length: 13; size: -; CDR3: CSARFQFEDTQYF; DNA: TGCAGTGCTAGGTTTCAGTTCGAAGATACGCAGTATTTT
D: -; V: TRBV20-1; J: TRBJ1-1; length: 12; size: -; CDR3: CSARDRGTEAFF; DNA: TGCAGTGCTAGAGATAGGGGCACCGAAGCTTTCTTT
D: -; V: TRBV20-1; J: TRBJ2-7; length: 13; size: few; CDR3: CSASGPGSYEQYF; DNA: TGCAGTGCTAGCGGGCCGGGATCCTACGAGCAGTACTTC
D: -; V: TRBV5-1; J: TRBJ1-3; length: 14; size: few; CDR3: CASSLDWGGNTIYF; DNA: TGCGCCAGCAGCTTGGACTGGGGCGGAAACACCATATATTTT
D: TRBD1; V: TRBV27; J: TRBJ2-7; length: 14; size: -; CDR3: CASSSGQGWDEQYF; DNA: TGTGCCAGCAGTTCGGGACAGGGATGGGACGAGCAGTACTTC
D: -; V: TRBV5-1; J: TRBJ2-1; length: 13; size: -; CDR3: CASSQRVYNEQFF; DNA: TGCGCCAGCAGCCAACGGGTCTACAATGAGCAGTTCTTC
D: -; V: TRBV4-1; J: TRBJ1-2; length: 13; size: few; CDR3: CASSQNQNYGYTF; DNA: TGCGCCAGCAGCCAAAATCAGAACTATGGCTACACCTTC
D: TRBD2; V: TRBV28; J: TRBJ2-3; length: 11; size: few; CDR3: CASSSFAGGHF; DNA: TGTGCCAGCTCCTCCTTTGCGGGAGGCCATTTT
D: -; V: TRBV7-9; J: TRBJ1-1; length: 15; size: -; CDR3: CASSFLREANTEAFF; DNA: TGTGCCAGCAGCTTTCTCAGGGAAGCGAACACTGAAGCTTTCTTT
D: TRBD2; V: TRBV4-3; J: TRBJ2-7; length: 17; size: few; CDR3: CASSERLRAGEGYEQYF; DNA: TGCGCCAGCAGCGAAAGGCTTAGAGCGGGAGAGGGCTACGAGCAGTACTTC
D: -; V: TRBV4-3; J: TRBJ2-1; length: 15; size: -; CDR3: CASSQDLSSHNEQFF; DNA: TGCGCCAGCAGCCAAGATCTGAGCAGTCACAATGAGCAGTTCTTC